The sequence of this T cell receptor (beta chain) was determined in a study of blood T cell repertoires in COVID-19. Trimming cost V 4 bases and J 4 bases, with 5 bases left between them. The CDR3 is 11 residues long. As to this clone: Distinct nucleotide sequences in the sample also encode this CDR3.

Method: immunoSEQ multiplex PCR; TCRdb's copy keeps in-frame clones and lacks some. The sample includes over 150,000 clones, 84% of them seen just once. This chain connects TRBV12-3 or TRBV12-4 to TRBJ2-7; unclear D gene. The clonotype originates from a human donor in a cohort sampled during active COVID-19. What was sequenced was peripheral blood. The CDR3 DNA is TGTGCCAGCAGTTCTTATTACGAGCAGTACTTC. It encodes CASSSYYEQYF.